The clone carrying this TCR beta chain was observed a handful of times. Antigen unknown. This record belongs to a study of CD8+CD57+ T cells in acquired aplastic anemia. Study background: Sorted CD4+ plus CD8+ cells gave DNA averaging about 3.2 ug. Reads per healthy sample averaged around 9.9 million (CD4+) and 11.0 million (CD8+).

Germline V lookup: CDR1 SQVTM, CDR2 ANQGSEA. Trimming removed 6 bases from V and 6 bases from J; junction bases left unmatched: 5. CDR3 size: 12 residues. Genomic DNA acted as the template from which TCR beta VDJ combination and CDR3 sequence profiling were carried out. In TCRdb, the reads were re-called with MiXCR into one record per CDR3 protein. The sample consists of 350,000 to 450,000 distinct CDR3 sequences, about two thirds of them appearing once. Study-wide findings and caveats: Patients had around 28 CD8+ CDR3 sequences in common with controls (the shared set).

The sequence was collected from a human donor in good health, serving as a control. The V gene is TRBV29-1, the J gene TRBJ1-2; 9 bases match TRBD1. The sequencing sample was made of sorted CD4+, CD8+, or CD8+CD57+ T cells (not recorded which) from PBMCs. The CDR3 region has the DNA TGCAGCGTCGGGACAGGGAAGCATGGCTACACCTTC. This translates into CSVGTGKHGYTF.